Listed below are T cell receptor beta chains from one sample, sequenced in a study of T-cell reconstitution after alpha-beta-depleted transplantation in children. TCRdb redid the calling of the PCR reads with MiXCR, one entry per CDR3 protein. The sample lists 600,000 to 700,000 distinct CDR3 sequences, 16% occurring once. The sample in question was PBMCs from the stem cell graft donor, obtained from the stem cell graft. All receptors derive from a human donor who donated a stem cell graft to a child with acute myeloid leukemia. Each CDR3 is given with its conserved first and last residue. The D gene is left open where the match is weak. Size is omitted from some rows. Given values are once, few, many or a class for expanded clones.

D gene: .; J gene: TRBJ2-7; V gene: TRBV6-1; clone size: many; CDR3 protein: CASTEAYEQYF; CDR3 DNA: TGTGCCAGCACTGAAGCCTACGAGCAGTACTTC
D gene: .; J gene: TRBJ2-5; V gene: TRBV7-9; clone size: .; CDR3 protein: CASSSWGLEETQYF; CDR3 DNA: TGTGCCAGCAGCTCATGGGGACTCGAAGAGACCCAGTACTTC
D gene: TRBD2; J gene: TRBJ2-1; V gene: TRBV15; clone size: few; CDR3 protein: CATSSTSGGPYNEQFF; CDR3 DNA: TGTGCCACCAGCTCAACTAGCGGGGGGCCTTACAATGAGCAGTTCTTC
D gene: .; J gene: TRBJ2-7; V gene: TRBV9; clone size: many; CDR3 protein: CASSEGGDPEQYF; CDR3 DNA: TGTGCCAGCAGCGAAGGAGGGGATCCCGAGCAGTACTTC
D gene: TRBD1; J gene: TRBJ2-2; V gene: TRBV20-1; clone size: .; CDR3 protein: CSAMTGVTGELFF; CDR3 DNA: TGCAGTGCTATGACAGGGGTTACCGGGGAGCTGTTTTTT
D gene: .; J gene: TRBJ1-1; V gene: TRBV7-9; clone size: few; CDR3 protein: CASSLTGPFDTEAFF; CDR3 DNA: TGTGCCAGCAGCCTCACCGGGCCCTTCGACACTGAAGCTTTCTTT
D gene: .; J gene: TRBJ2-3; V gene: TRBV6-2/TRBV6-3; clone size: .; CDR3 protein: CASSYTLAGDTQYF; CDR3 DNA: TGTGCCAGCAGTTACACCTTGGCCGGAGATACGCAGTATTTT
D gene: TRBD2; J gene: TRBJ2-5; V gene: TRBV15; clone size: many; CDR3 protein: CATSRDDRPSGDQETQYF; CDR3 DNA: TGTGCCACCAGCAGAGATGACAGGCCTAGCGGGGATCAAGAGACCCAGTACTTC
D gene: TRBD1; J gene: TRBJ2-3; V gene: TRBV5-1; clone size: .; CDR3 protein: CASSLQGAVPTDTQYF; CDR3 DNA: TGCGCCAGCAGCTTGCAGGGGGCCGTACCCACAGATACGCAGTATTTT
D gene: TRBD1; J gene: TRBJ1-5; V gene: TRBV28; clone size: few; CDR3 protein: CASSLAGGFNQPQHF; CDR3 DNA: TGTGCCAGCAGTTTGGCAGGGGGCTTCAATCAGCCCCAGCATTTT
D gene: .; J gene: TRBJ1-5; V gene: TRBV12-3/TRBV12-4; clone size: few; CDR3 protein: CASSPVSRGTADQPQHF; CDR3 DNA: TGTGCCAGCAGTCCTGTGTCTCGAGGGACGGCGGATCAGCCCCAGCATTTT
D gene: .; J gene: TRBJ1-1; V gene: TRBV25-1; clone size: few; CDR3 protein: CASSDGGRGYTEAFF; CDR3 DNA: TGTGCCAGCAGTGATGGGGGGAGGGGCTACACTGAAGCTTTCTTT
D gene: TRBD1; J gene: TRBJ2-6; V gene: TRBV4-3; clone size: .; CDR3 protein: CASSHRTGGSGANVLTF; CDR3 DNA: TGCGCCAGCAGCCACCGGACAGGGGGCTCTGGGGCCAACGTCCTGACTTTC
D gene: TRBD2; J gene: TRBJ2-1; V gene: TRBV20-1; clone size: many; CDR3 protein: CSARVGLAGFYNEQFF; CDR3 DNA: TGCAGTGCTAGAGTGGGACTAGCGGGTTTCTACAATGAGCAGTTCTTC
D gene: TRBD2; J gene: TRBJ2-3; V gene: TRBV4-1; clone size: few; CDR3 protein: CASSQDGAGGRGDTQYF; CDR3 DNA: TGCGCCAGCAGCCAAGATGGCGCGGGGGGACGGGGAGATACGCAGTATTTT
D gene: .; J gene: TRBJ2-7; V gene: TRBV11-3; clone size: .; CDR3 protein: CASSLISAGGTYEQYF; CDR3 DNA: TGTGCCAGCAGCTTAATCTCGGCAGGGGGGACCTACGAGCAGTACTTC
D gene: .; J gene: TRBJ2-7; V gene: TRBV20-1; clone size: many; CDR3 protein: CSAPGVGYEQYF; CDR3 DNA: TGCAGTGCTCCAGGGGTGGGGTACGAGCAGTACTTC
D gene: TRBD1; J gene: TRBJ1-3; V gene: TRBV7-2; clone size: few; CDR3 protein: CASSSSAGTGANTIYF; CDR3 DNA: TGTGCCAGCAGCTCTAGTGCCGGGACAGGAGCAAACACCATATATTTT
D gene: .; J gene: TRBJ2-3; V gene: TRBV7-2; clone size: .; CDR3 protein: CASSLSAAQAQDTQYF; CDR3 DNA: TGTGCCAGCAGCTTATCGGCGGCTCAGGCCCAGGATACGCAGTATTTT
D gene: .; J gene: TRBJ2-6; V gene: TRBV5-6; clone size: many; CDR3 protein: CASSLVFRSSGANVLTF; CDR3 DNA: TGTGCCAGCAGCTTAGTTTTCAGAAGTTCTGGGGCCAACGTCCTGACTTTC
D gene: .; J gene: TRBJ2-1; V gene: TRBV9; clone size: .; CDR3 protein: CASSVVSRATYNEQFF; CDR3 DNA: TGTGCCAGCAGCGTAGTTAGCAGGGCAACCTACAATGAGCAGTTCTTC
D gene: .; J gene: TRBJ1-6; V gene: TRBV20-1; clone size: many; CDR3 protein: CSATGGLKSPLHF; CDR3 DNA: TGCAGTGCTACCGGAGGGCTTAAATCACCCCTCCACTTT
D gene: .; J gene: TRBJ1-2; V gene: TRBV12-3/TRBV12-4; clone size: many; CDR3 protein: CASSETGNYGYTF; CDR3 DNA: TGTGCCAGCAGTGAGACAGGAAACTATGGCTACACCTTC
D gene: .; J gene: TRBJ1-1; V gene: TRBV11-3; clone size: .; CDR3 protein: CASSSTALGDTEAFF; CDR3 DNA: TGTGCCAGCAGCTCCACAGCACTTGGGGACACTGAAGCTTTCTTT
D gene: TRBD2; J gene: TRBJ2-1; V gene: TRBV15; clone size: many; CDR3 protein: CATSDYTSGSYNEQFF; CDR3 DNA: TGTGCCACCAGCGACTATACTAGCGGCTCCTACAATGAGCAGTTCTTC
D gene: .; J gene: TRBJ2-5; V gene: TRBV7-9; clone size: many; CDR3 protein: CASSLSAETQYF; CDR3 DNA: TGTGCCAGCAGCCTTAGCGCGGAGACCCAGTACTTC
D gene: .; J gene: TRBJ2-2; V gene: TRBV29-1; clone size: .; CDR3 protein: CSVHNGQINTGELFF; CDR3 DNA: TGCAGCGTCCATAATGGACAGATTAACACCGGGGAGCTGTTTTTT
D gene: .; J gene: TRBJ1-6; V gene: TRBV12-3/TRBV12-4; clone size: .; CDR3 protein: CASSITGRNSPLHF; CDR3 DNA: TGTGCCAGCAGTATAACGGGACGGAATTCACCCCTCCACTTT
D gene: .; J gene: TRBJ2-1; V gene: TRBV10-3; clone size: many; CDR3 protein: CAISPLLGGEQFF; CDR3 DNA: TGTGCCATCAGCCCGTTACTAGGCGGGGAGCAGTTCTTC
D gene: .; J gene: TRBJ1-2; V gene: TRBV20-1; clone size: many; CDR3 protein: CSARDRGNVNYGYTF; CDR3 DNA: TGCAGTGCTAGAGATAGGGGTAACGTTAACTATGGCTACACCTTC